The 12 T cell receptor beta chains in this list originate from one sample, sequenced in a study of Ad26.COV2.S vaccination and SARS-CoV-2 variants. TCRdb keeps only in-frame clones here, not all; method: immunoSEQ multiplex PCR. The table lists 400,000 to 450,000 clones, around 90% of them singletons. Treatment noted: around 19 received Ad26.COV2.S at low or high dose, single or two shots; roughly five received placebo; per-sample allocation not given. At day 63 after the first vaccine or placebo injection, samples were drawn. This specimen was peripheral blood, taken in a trial of Ad26.COV2.S vaccine versus placebo. The receptors come from a person aged 18-60 years who received the Ad26.COV2.S COVID-19 vaccine or a placebo.

This clone was counted only a few times. The rearrangement links TRBV19 to TRBJ1-5; 9 nucleotides line up with TRBD1. Germline trimming cut 3 bases from V and 5 bases from J; bases unmatched to any gene: 5. Germline V CDR1 and CDR2: LNHDA, SQIVND (reference sequence). CDR3 length: 15 amino acids. Here the CDR3 reads CASSITGTGYQPQHF. The CDR3 DNA reads TGTGCCAGTAGTATCACCGGGACAGGGTATCAGCCCCAGCATTTT. The complete variable domain, with remaining parts taken from reference TRBV19 and TRBJ1-5, reads DGGITQSPKYLFRKEGQNVTLSCEQNLNHDAMYWYRQDPGQGLRLIYYSQIVNDFQKGDIAEGYSVSREKKESFPLTVTSAQKNPTAFYLCASSITGTGYQPQHFGDGTRLSIL.

J is TRBJ2-7 and V is TRBV19, with 10 bases lining up with TRBD2. With V trimmed by 4 bases and J by 7 bases, 10 bases remained unmatched. The CDR3 has 15 residues. CDR1 and CDR2 (germline): LNHDA, SQIVND (reference sequence). The CDR3 loop is CASSKAGGPLLEQYF. The CDR3 coding sequence is TGTGCCAGTAGTAAAGCGGGAGGGCCTCTTTTAGAGCAGTACTTC.

The V call is TRBV21-1, the J call TRBJ1-5; the table's D call of TRBD1 was not tested on the DNA. TRBV21-1 is labeled a pseudogene. The CDR3 runs 14 residues. This CDR3 reads CASSRTGGTQPQHF. The CDR3 nucleotides read TGTGCCAGCAGTCGGACAGGGGGCACTCAGCCCCAGCATTTT.

The chain carries TRBV5-6 and TRBJ2-7, with TRBD2 matching 7 bases. The CDR3 is 15 residues long. CDR1 is SGHDT and CDR2 is YYEEEE in the germline V gene. V dropped 4 bases and J dropped 3; count of bases not matched to a gene: 10. The CDR3 region has the DNA TGTGCCAGCAGCCAAGACCCCCCGGGGGGCTACGAGCAGTACTTC. It specifies CASSQDPPGGYEQYF.

This sequence joins TRBV6-1 and TRBJ2-3, with 7 bases fitting TRBD2. Per germline, CDR1 MNHNS and CDR2 SASEGT. This CDR3 spans 16 amino acids. V lost 3 bases and J lost 4; bases outside the gene matches: 10. CDR3 sequence: CASSEPTGGISDTQYF. The CDR3 DNA sequence: TGTGCCAGCAGTGAGCCTACGGGAGGCATTTCAGATACGCAGTATTTT.

The V call is TRBV7-6, the J call TRBJ1-2; D call uncertain. The CDR3 runs to 15 residues. The V gene lost 0 bases and the J gene lost 0 bases, with 8 bases spanning the gap. CDR1 is SGHVS and CDR2 is FNYEAQ in the germline V gene. The CDR3 reads CASSLAIGANYGYTF. The CDR3 region has the DNA TGTGCCAGCAGCTTAGCGATCGGGGCTAACTATGGCTACACCTTC.

The rearrangement links TRBV12-5 to TRBJ1-2, with 8 bases identical to TRBD1. Germline trimming cut 6 bases from V and 4 bases from J; bases unmatched to any gene: 13. The germline V gene encodes CDR1 LGHNT and CDR2 FRNRAP. The CDR3 consists of 16 residues. CDR3 sequence reads: CASGSRRDRPLYGYTF. The CDR3 DNA reads TGTGCTAGTGGGTCGCGCAGGGACAGGCCCCTCTATGGCTACACCTTC.

CDR3 nucleotides: TGTGCCAGCAGCTTGTACAGGATTGAGGATACGCAGTATTTT. The encoded protein is CASSLYRIEDTQYF. The chain uses TRBV5-5 and TRBJ2-3; D perhaps matches TRBD1 (5 bases). The CDR3 sequence is 14 residues long. V lost 1 base to trimming and J lost 6 bases, with 12 bases between them. The germline V gene has CDR1 SGHKS and CDR2 YYEKEE (reference sequence).

The rearrangement joins TRBV14 to TRBJ2-7, with TRBD1 matching over 8 bases. CDR1 is SGHDN, CDR2 FVKESK, per germline. J gave up 2 bases and V 2 bases, and 8 bases lay outside the gene matches. CDR3 length: 16 residues. CDR3 sequence reads: CASSQPRTGYPYEQYF. In DNA form, the CDR3 reads TGTGCCAGCAGCCAACCCCGGACAGGGTACCCCTACGAGCAGTACTTC.

The genes are TRBV27 and TRBJ2-3; no clear D. The V and J ends lost 2 bases and 3 bases respectively, with 15 bases between them. This CDR3 is built from 16 residues. Germline loops: CDR1 MNHEY, CDR2 SMNVEV (reference sequence). The CDR3 coding sequence is TGTGCCAGCAGTTTAGGTCTGGGGTTGGAGACAGATACGCAGTATTTT. It specifies CASSLGLGLETDTQYF.

This chain connects TRBV12-3 or TRBV12-4 to TRBJ2-2; D is unclear. The ends were cut back, 7 bases at V and 1 base at J, with 4 bases in the middle. The CDR3 totals 12 residues. This CDR3 reads CASTWNTGELFF. The CDR3 nucleotides read TGTGCCAGCACTTGGAACACCGGGGAGCTGTTTTTT.

This sequence joins TRBV11-2 and TRBJ2-5, with 7 nucleotides matching TRBD2. The ends lost 6 bases at V and 0 bases at J; junction bases unmatched: 13. Germline V gives CDR1 SGHAT, CDR2 FQNNGV. The CDR3 contains 17 residues. The CDR3 bases are TGTGCCAGCAGTGCCGGGACTAATCCCTCGTACCAAGAGACCCAGTACTTC. Its protein is CASSAGTNPSYQETQYF.